What follows are 11 T cell receptor beta chains derived from one specimen sequenced in a study of Ad26.COV2.S vaccination and SARS-CoV-2 variants. Produced via immunoSEQ multiplex PCR; TCRdb's table is partial and in-frame only. Among 85,000 to 120,000 clones listed, around 81% were seen once. This sample comprised peripheral blood, obtained after recovery from COVID-19. The receptors come from a human donor who had recovered from COVID-19.

This clone was seen a single time. The rearrangement uses TRBV12-5 and TRBJ2-3; D remains ambiguous. Trimming removed 3 bases from V and 4 bases from J, with 2 bases in between. Germline CDR1 reads LGHNT; CDR2 reads FRNRAP. This CDR3 has 11 amino acids. CDR3 sequence reads: CASGFSDTQYF. DNA for the CDR3: TGTGCTAGTGGTTTTTCAGATACGCAGTATTTT.

This clone was seen once. V usage is TRBV11-2 and J usage is TRBJ2-3; D gene unclear. CDR1 and CDR2 from the germline V gene are SGHAT and FQNNGV. The CDR3 is 12 amino acids. Trimming pared 5 bases from V and 4 bases from J, leaving 7 bases between. CDR3 protein: CASSPTADTQYF. In DNA form, the CDR3 reads TGTGCCAGCAGCCCCACAGCAGATACGCAGTATTTT.

V gene TRBV27 combines with J gene TRBJ1-1; weak D call: TRBD1 (5 bases). This CDR3 has 16 residues. Per germline, CDR1 MNHEY and CDR2 SMNVEV (reference sequence). The V end was cut by 2 bases, the J end by 8 bases, with 21 bases between. The DNA of the CDR3 is TGTGCCAGCAGTTTAACGTCGGTTTCCCCGGGGCGGGAAGCTTTCTTT. Its protein is CASSLTSVSPGREAFF.

The chain uses TRBV2 and TRBJ1-4, with no clear D. Germline CDR1 SNHLY, CDR2 FYNNEI. There are 12 residues in the CDR3. Trimming stripped 7 bases from V and 8 bases from J, with 11 bases between. CDR3 protein: CASKPDGEKLFF. The CDR3 region has the DNA TGTGCCAGCAAGCCTGATGGGGAAAAACTGTTTTTT. Looking up the rest from reference TRBV2 and TRBJ1-4 gives the full variable domain: EPEVTQTPSHQVTQMGQEVILRCVPISNHLYFYWYRQILGQKVEFLVSFYNNEISEKSEIFDDQFSVERPDGSNFTLKIRSTKLEDSAMYFCASKPDGEKLFFGSGTQLSVL.

V and J are TRBV3-1 (or the pseudogene TRBV3-2) and TRBJ1-5; 8 nucleotides align to TRBD1. J was trimmed by 4 bases and V by 3 bases; bases with no gene match: 11. This CDR3 region has 17 residues. Germline V lookup: CDR1 LGHDT, CDR2 YNNKEL (reference sequence). The CDR3 reads CASSHARTGSANQPQHF. As DNA, the CDR3 is TGTGCCAGCAGCCACGCTCGGACAGGGTCGGCGAATCAGCCCCAGCATTTT.

This chain uses TRBV27 with TRBJ1-5; D call uncertain. Deletions cut 6 bases from V and 3 bases from J, with 15 bases between. This CDR3 spans 15 amino acids. Looked up from germline, CDR1 is MNHEY and CDR2 is SMNVEV (reference sequence). In DNA, the CDR3 is TGTGCCAGCAGCAAAGGCACAGAGTTCAATCAGCCCCAGCATTTT. Translation: CASSKGTEFNQPQHF.

The chain links TRBV2 to TRBJ1-2; no clear D gene. The V end lost 6 bases, the J end lost 0 bases, and 11 bases lay between the germline ends. Germline values: CDR1 SNHLY, CDR2 FYNNEI. CDR3 length equals 14 residues. CDR3 loop: CASSPGSTNYGYTF. CDR3 sequence (DNA): TGTGCCAGCAGCCCCGGGTCGACTAACTATGGCTACACCTTC.

This sequence joins TRBV27 and TRBJ2-2; 9 bases match TRBD1. Germline V gene sequence: CDR1 MNHEY, CDR2 SMNVEV (reference sequence). The CDR3 spans 15 residues. V shed 4 bases and J 4 bases; nucleotides not matched to a gene: 4. In DNA, the CDR3 is TGTGCCAGCAGTTCCGACAGGGGGTTCACCGGGGAGCTGTTTTTT. This translates into CASSSDRGFTGELFF.

Worth noting for this clone: At one of its ends the junction is not consistent with the germline gene, which may arise from a read error. The CDR3 is CASSQGGSSNEQFF. As DNA, the CDR3 is TGTGCCAGCAGCCAGGGTGGGTCCTCCAATGAGCAGTTCTTC. The V call is TRBV3-1 (or the pseudogene TRBV3-2), the J call TRBJ2-1; D not resolved. CDR1 is LGHDT, CDR2 YNNKEL, per germline (reference sequence). This CDR3 has 14 amino acids.

The chain joins TRBV7-7 to TRBJ2-5, with D possibly called TRBD1 or TRBD2 (6 bases each). This CDR3 is built from 13 residues. V was trimmed by 5 bases and J by 7 bases, leaving 14 bases between them. Per the germline V gene, CDR1 is SSHAT and CDR2 is FNYEAQ (reference sequence). The CDR3 nucleotides are TGTGCCAGCAGCGCCGAGGGGGGACGGACCCAGTACTTC. Translated, it gives CASSAEGGRTQYF.

The V gene is TRBV15, the J gene TRBJ2-1, with D perhaps TRBD2 (6 bases). CDR1 and CDR2 from the germline V gene are LNHNV and YYDKDF (reference sequence). V dropped 2 bases and J dropped 5 bases, with 19 bases sitting between them. The CDR3 is made up of 17 amino acids. The DNA of the CDR3 is TGTGCCACCAGCAGATGGGGGGTACGAGGGGCCAACAATGAGCAGTTCTTC. Protein: CATSRWGVRGANNEQFF.